Described below is a single T cell receptor (beta chain) sequence and its context. Enrollees, about 18 to 90 years old, lived in about two dozen US areas. Trimming shortened V by 5 bases and J by 7 bases, and 21 bases separated the two germline ends. CDR1 LNHDA and CDR2 SQIVND come from the germline V gene (reference sequence). There are 16 residues in the CDR3. This sample was taken from a study of blood T cell repertoires in COVID-19. TCRdb keeps only in-frame clones here, not all; method: immunoSEQ multiplex PCR. The table lists under 200,000 clones, approximately 80% of them singletons. The receptor comes from a woman aged 55-75 years who had recovered from COVID-19. Sequencing was done on a sample of PBMCs or T cells enriched from blood (not recorded which). The rearrangement links TRBV19 to TRBJ1-3; a weak D match, TRBD1 (5 bases). Here the CDR3 DNA reads TGTGCCAGTAGTCGCGAGCGGGGGACGCTGGATAACACCATATATTTT. Its protein product is CASSRERGTLDNTIYF.